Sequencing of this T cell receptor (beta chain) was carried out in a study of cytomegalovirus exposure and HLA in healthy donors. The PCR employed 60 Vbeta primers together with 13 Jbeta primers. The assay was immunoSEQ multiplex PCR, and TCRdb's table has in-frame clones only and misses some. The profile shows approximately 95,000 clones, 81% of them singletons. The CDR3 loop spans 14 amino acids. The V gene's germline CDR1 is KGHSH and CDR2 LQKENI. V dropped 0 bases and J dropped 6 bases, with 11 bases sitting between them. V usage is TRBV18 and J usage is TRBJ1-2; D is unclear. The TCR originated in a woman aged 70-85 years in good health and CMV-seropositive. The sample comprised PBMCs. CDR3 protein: CASSPPFRLHGYTF. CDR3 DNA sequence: TGTGCCAGCTCACCACCGTTCAGGCTCCATGGCTACACCTTC. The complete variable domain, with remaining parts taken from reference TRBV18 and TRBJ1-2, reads NAGVMQNPRHLVRRRGQEARLRCSPMKGHSHVYWYRQLPEEGLKFMVYLQKENIIDESGMPKERFSAEFPKEGPSILRIQQVVRGDSAAYFCASSPPFRLHGYTFGSGTRLTVV.